This T cell receptor beta chain derives from a study of blood T cell repertoires in COVID-19. Whole-study context: Samples of COVID-19 (acute and convalescent) were obtained from the United States, Italy and Spain. Sample material is recorded as cDNA or gDNA derived from T cells, B-cell-depleted T cells, or PBMCs.

Authors' processing steps: Amplifying reference gene primers gave estimates of nucleated cell counts. Clones were read by immunoSEQ multiplex PCR, and TCRdb kept only the in-frame ones, dropping some. The V and J calls and clone size come from that table; D and trimming were worked out from the DNA. The sample holds 250,000 or so clones, less than 90% seen once. Looked up from germline, CDR1 is SGDLS and CDR2 is YYNGEE. CDR3 length: 15 amino acids. J was trimmed by 3 bases and V by 0 bases; bases with no gene match: 4. The receptor was isolated from a woman aged 40 to 50 who had recovered from COVID-19. What was sequenced was peripheral blood. The chain couples TRBV9 to TRBJ2-3; TRBD1 agrees at 7 bases. CDR3 residues: CASSVVPTGTDTQYF. CDR3 nucleotides: TGTGCCAGCAGCGTAGTCCCGACAGGGACAGATACGCAGTATTTT.